The next 21 T cell receptor beta chains were all read from a single sample in a study of T-cell memory formation after mild COVID-19. Each CDR3 protein gets one entry after TCRdb re-called the 5' RACE reads with MiXCR. The sample contains about 430,000 distinct CDR3 sequences, 18% of which appear only once. Source material: PBMCs or a T cell subset sorted from them (not recorded which). The receptors stem from a man aged 18 to 29 who had mild COVID-19 (a few samples of this study predate the infection). Cell type and time point are not known.

The V call is TRBV5-1, the J call TRBJ2-7; D might be TRBD1 (7 bases). Trimming removed 4 bases at V and 5 bases at J, with 16 bases between. Germline V gene sequence: CDR1 SGHRS, CDR2 YFSETQ. The CDR3 length is 14 residues. In DNA, the CDR3 is TGCGCCAGCAGCCCGACAGGGACTCTGGACGAGCAGTACTTC. Amino acids: CASSPTGTLDEQYF. Drawing the rest from reference TRBV5-1 and TRBJ2-7, the complete variable domain is KAGVTQTPRYLIKTRGQQVTLSCSPISGHRSVSWYQQTPGQGLQFLFEYFSETQRNKGNFPGRFSGRQFSNSRSEMNVSTLELGDSALYLCASSPTGTLDEQYFGPGTRLTVT.

In its sample, this clonotype was seen a few times. This chain joins TRBV5-6 and TRBJ2-7; D unclear. CDR1 and CDR2 from the germline V gene are SGHDT and YYEEEE. V shed 0 bases and J shed 5 bases, with 9 bases lying between them. This CDR3 is built from 13 residues. The CDR3 region is CASSLAASDEQYV. The CDR3 coding sequence is TGTGCCAGCAGCTTGGCGGCGAGCGACGAGCAGTACGTC.

In its sample, this clonotype was seen many times. This sequence joins TRBV6-5 and TRBJ2-7; 9 bases are shared with TRBD1. The germline V gene encodes CDR1 MNHEY and CDR2 SVGAGI. J lost 7 bases, V lost 5 bases, and 9 bases had no gene match. The CDR3 sequence is 14 residues long. The CDR3 is CASSPGQGVGEQYV. Here the CDR3 DNA reads TGTGCCAGCAGTCCGGGACAGGGAGTGGGAGAGCAGTACGTC.

This clonotype was seen a few times. The chain employs TRBV20-1 and TRBJ2-5; D might be TRBD2 (6 bases). The CDR3 has 13 residues. CDR1 is DFQATT, CDR2 SNEGSKA, per germline (reference sequence). The V end lost 6 bases, the J end lost 4 bases, and 15 bases lay between the germline ends. CDR3 amino acids: CSAPGRGSETQYF. DNA for the CDR3: TGCAGTGCCCCCGGGAGAGGGTCAGAGACCCAGTACTTC.

V and J are TRBV7-6 and TRBJ2-2, with TRBD2 matching over 11 bases. The length of the CDR3 is 18 residues. V shed 1 base, J shed 5 bases, and the junction held 9 bases outside the gene matches. Germline V CDR1 and CDR2: SGHVS, FNYEAQ. CDR3 DNA: TGTGCCAGCAGCTTAGGGGGACTAGCGGCCCTAGGGACCGGGGAGCTGTTTTTT. This codes for CASSLGGLAALGTGELFF.

The V gene is TRBV7-2, the J gene TRBJ1-6; 8 positions agree with TRBD1. With V trimmed by 1 base and J by 0 bases, 17 bases remained unmatched. The CDR3 length is 22 residues. The V gene's germline CDR1 is SGHTA and CDR2 FQGNSA. Written as DNA, the CDR3 is TGTGCCAGCAGCTTAGGGACGGGGACAGGCATTTCCCTTAGCTCCTATAATTCACCCCTCCACTTT. It yields the protein CASSLGTGTGISLSSYNSPLHF.

In this sample, this clonotype turned up many times. This chain connects TRBV3-1 to TRBJ2-2; no clear D. Trimming cost V 5 bases and J 0 bases, with 1 base left between them. The germline V gene has CDR1 LGHDT and CDR2 YNNKEL (reference sequence). The CDR3 runs to 12 residues. The CDR3 spells CASSANTGELFF. DNA for the CDR3: TGTGCCAGCAGCGCGAACACCGGGGAGCTGTTTTTT.

This clonotype was counted many times. V gene TRBV20-1 combines with J gene TRBJ1-1; TRBD1 is a possible D gene (5 bases). With 3 bases removed from V and 5 bases from J, the gap between germline ends came to 13 bases. CDR3 length equals 13 residues. Per the germline V gene, CDR1 is DFQATT and CDR2 is SNEGSKA (reference sequence). The CDR3 sequence: CSASQGSATEAFF. CDR3 nucleotides: TGCAGTGCTAGCCAGGGTAGTGCGACTGAAGCTTTCTTT.

This clonotype was counted at least ten times. The chain has TRBV4-3 and TRBJ1-1; D is unclear. The V gene's germline CDR1 is LGHNA and CDR2 YSLEER. The length of the CDR3 is 17 residues. V was cut by 0 bases and J by 1 base, with 15 bases left in between. CDR3 coding DNA: TGCGCCAGCAGCCAAGAAGGGCGAGGGCTCTCGAACACTGAAGCTTTCTTT. Residues: CASSQEGRGLSNTEAFF.

This clonotype has only a few counts. This chain joins TRBV12-3 or TRBV12-4 and TRBJ2-7, with D perhaps TRBD1 (5 bases). The germline V and J ends were trimmed by 2 bases and 2 bases, with 16 bases remaining between them. The CDR3 runs to 16 residues. DNA for the CDR3: TGTGCCAGCAGTTTAATATACAGGTACTTCCCCTACGAGCAGTACGTC. The encoded protein is CASSLIYRYFPYEQYV.

This clonotype was counted ten times or more. The chain employs TRBV12-3 or TRBV12-4 and TRBJ1-1; D possibly corresponds to TRBD1 (6 bases). CDR3 length equals 15 residues. Trimming took 5 bases from V and 5 from J, leaving 18 bases between them. Here the CDR3 DNA reads TGTGCCAGCAGTAGCGCGAGGGGGTTAAGGACTGAAGCTTTCTTT. Translation: CASSSARGLRTEAFF.

This clonotype was counted only a few times. The gene calls are TRBV6-5 and TRBJ1-1, with D unclear. V was trimmed by 5 bases and J by 1 base, leaving 11 bases between them. The V gene's germline CDR1 is MNHEY and CDR2 SVGAGI. The CDR3 runs 14 residues. In DNA, the CDR3 is TGTGCCAGCAGTCCGGGAGCAGGGAACACTGAAGCTTTCTTT. Translation: CASSPGAGNTEAFF.

This clonotype was seen more than once but under ten times. This chain connects TRBV4-3 to TRBJ2-3; TRBD1 matches 9 bases. J gave up 1 base and V 3 bases, and 5 bases lay outside the gene matches. Germline values: CDR1 LGHNA, CDR2 YSLEER. This CDR3 is 16 amino acids long. The CDR3 DNA reads as TGCGCCAGCAGCCACCTACAGGGGGCAGGCACAGATACGCAGTATTTT. It specifies CASSHLQGAGTDTQYF.

The rearrangement uses TRBV5-6 and TRBJ2-6, with 8 bases matching TRBD2. V was clipped by 5 bases and J by 0 bases; unmatched bases: 4. In germline, CDR1 is SGHDT, CDR2 YYEEEE. CDR3 length: 16 amino acids. CDR3 residues: CASRQRGSSGANVLTF. CDR3 in DNA: TGTGCCAGCAGACAGCGGGGGAGCTCTGGGGCCAACGTCCTGACTTTC.

In its sample, this clonotype was seen many times. This chain links TRBV11-2 with TRBJ2-1; D may be TRBD1 (6 bases). V was pared by 5 bases and J by 2 bases, with 13 bases between. The CDR3 consists of 15 residues. Germline V gene data show CDR1 as SGHAT and CDR2 as FQNNGV. This chain's CDR3 is CASSVGTHPYNEQFF. CDR3 in DNA: TGTGCCAGCAGCGTCGGGACACATCCCTACAATGAGCAGTTCTTC.

This chain links TRBV5-1 with TRBJ2-7; 7 nucleotides line up with TRBD2. CDR1 and CDR2 (germline): SGHRS, YFSETQ. The ends lost 0 bases at V and 2 bases at J; junction bases unmatched: 5. This CDR3 comprises 15 residues. The CDR3: CASSLVGGFTYEQYF. CDR3 sequence (DNA): TGCGCCAGCAGCTTGGTGGGAGGGTTCACCTACGAGCAGTACTTC.

This clonotype was seen more than once but under ten times. The CDR3 protein is CASSQGQGRSQETQYF. CDR3 sequence (DNA): TGCGCCAGCAGCCAAGGACAGGGGCGCTCTCAAGAGACCCAGTACTTC. V is TRBV4-1 and J is TRBJ2-5; 8 nucleotides match TRBD1. The junction had 6 bases not matched to a gene; V was cut back by 1 base and J by 2 bases. CDR1 is MGHRA, CDR2 YSYEKL, per germline. The CDR3 totals 16 residues.

As DNA, the CDR3 is TGTGCCAGCAGTGCCGATCTAGCGGGAGCCGACAATGAGCAGTTCTTC. It yields the protein CASSADLAGADNEQFF. The chain carries TRBV6-5 and TRBJ2-1; TRBD2 matches at 10 bases. CDR3 size: 16 residues. Losses at the gene ends were 5 bases for V and 5 bases for J; bases not matched to a gene: 9. Germline V CDR1 and CDR2: MNHEY, SVGAGI.

The V call is TRBV12-3 or TRBV12-4, the J call TRBJ1-5; 7 bases line up with TRBD1. This CDR3 region has 15 residues. The ends lost 6 bases at V and 0 bases at J; junction bases unmatched: 5. CDR3 DNA sequence: TGTGCCAGCAGGTATGGACAGGATAGCAATCAGCCCCAGCATTTT. This codes for CASRYGQDSNQPQHF.

CDR3 loop: CASSFRGTGANVLTF. Here the CDR3 DNA reads TGTGCCAGCAGCTTTCGGGGCACTGGGGCCAACGTCCTGACTTTC. The chain recombines TRBV7-8 with TRBJ2-6, with D perhaps assigned TRBD1 or TRBD2 (5 bases each). The CDR3 has 15 amino acids. Trimming took off 3 bases at V and 2 bases at J, with 8 bases between the two ends. The germline V gene encodes CDR1 SGHVS and CDR2 FQNEAQ.

In its sample, this clonotype was seen many times. The chain is built from TRBV5-1 and TRBJ2-7, with a possible D match to TRBD1 (5 bases). Germline V gene lookup returns CDR1 SGHRS and CDR2 YFSETQ. The CDR3 extends over 14 amino acids. V was pared by 1 base and J by 1 base, with 9 bases between. Written as DNA, the CDR3 is TGCGCCAGCAGCTTGACTCCAGGGTCCTACGAGCAGTACGTC. This translates into CASSLTPGSYEQYV.